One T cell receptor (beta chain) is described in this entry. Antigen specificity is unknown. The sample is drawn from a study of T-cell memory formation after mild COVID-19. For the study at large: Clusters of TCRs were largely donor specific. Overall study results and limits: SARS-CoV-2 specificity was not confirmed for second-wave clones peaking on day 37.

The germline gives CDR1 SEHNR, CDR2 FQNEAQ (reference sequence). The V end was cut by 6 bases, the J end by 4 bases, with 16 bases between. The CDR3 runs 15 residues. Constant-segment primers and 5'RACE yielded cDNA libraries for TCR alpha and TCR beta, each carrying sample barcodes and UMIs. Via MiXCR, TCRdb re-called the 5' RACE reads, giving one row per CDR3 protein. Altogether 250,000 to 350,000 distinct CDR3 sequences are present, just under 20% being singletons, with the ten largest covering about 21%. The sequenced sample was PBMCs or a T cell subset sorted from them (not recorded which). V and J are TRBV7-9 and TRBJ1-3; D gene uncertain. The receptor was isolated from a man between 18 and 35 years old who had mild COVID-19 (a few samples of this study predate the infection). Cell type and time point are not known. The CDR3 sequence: CASSDPKGLGNTIYF. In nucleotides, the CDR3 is TGTGCCAGCAGTGACCCGAAGGGTTTGGGAAACACCATATATTTT.